Shown below are 23 T cell receptor beta chains from a single sample sequenced in a study of T cells after posttransplantation cyclophosphamide. Cyclophosphamide on days +3 and +4 followed busulfan-fludarabine conditioning and a marrow graft. Libraries were prepared by immunoSEQ multiplex PCR; TCRdb keeps only in-frame clonotypes and omits some of them. The sample holds approximately 25,000 clones, and no clone turns up only once. The specimen was PBMCs, collected after allogeneic stem cell transplant with posttransplant cyclophosphamide. The receptors shown here come from a male patient between 18 and 35 years old who received an allogeneic stem cell transplant from a related donor, was CMV-positive, and had no GVHD. Some T cells may arise from the graft donor.

Ten or more counts support this clone. The V gene is TRBV9, the J gene TRBJ2-2, with D tentatively TRBD2 (5 bases). CDR1 SGDLS and CDR2 YYNGEE come from the germline V gene. The CDR3 contains 14 residues. Trimming took 2 bases from V and 2 from J, leaving 7 bases between them. Here the CDR3 DNA reads TGTGCCAGCAGCGTTGGAGGTAACACCGGGGAGCTGTTTTTT. As protein: CASSVGGNTGELFF.

This clone was seen many times. The chain links TRBV18 to TRBJ2-7; the match to TRBD1 covers 8 bases. J gave up 0 bases and V 4 bases, and 5 bases lay outside the gene matches. The length of the CDR3 is 15 residues. Per the germline V gene, CDR1 is KGHSH and CDR2 is LQKENI. Here the CDR3 DNA reads TGTGCCAGCTCACTGGAGACAGGGGCCTCCTACGAGCAGTACTTC. Translating it yields CASSLETGASYEQYF.

There are many counts of this clone. V is TRBV9 and J is TRBJ2-7; TRBD2 might be the D (6 bases). The CDR3 is 16 residues long. CDR1 is SGDLS and CDR2 is YYNGEE in the germline V gene. Deletions cut 0 bases from V and 2 bases from J, with 15 bases between. CDR3 sequence: CASSVGWGDPTYEQYF. The CDR3 DNA reads as TGTGCCAGCAGCGTAGGGTGGGGGGATCCTACCTACGAGCAGTACTTC.

There are many counts of this clone. The chain is built from TRBV7-9 and TRBJ1-4, with D perhaps TRBD1 (5 bases). The CDR3 consists of 14 residues. Trimming left V 7 bases short and J 3 bases short, with 12 bases between. Germline V gene sequence: CDR1 SEHNR, CDR2 FQNEAQ (reference sequence). The CDR3 nucleotides read TGTGCCAGCAACGGCCCGGGGGCTAATGAAAAACTGTTTTTT. This gives the protein CASNGPGANEKLFF.

This clone was counted many times. The chain joins TRBV2 to TRBJ2-1; 12 bases match TRBD2. This CDR3 region has 18 residues. V dropped 7 bases and J dropped 3; count of bases not matched to a gene: 13. CDR1 is SNHLY and CDR2 is FYNNEI in the germline V gene. The CDR3 is CASTGRASGRASYNEQFF. Here the CDR3 DNA reads TGTGCCAGCACGGGGAGAGCTAGCGGGAGGGCCAGCTACAATGAGCAGTTCTTC.

This clone has ten or more counts. This chain links TRBV29-1 with TRBJ1-2; TRBD1 is a possible D gene (5 bases). Trimming took off 5 bases at V and 4 bases at J, with 8 bases between the two ends. This CDR3 has 11 residues. Germline loops: CDR1 SQVTM, CDR2 ANQGSEA. For the CDR3, the DNA is TGCAGCGTTAGGGGAATCTATGGCTACACCTTC. It yields the protein CSVRGIYGYTF.

This sequence joins TRBV2 and TRBJ2-5; possibly TRBD2 for D (5 bases). The end of the DNA aligns better with TRBJ2-7, so the J call may be wrong. Germline assignment: CDR1 SNHLY and CDR2 FYNNEI. This CDR3 is built from 13 residues. Here the CDR3 DNA reads TGTGCCAGCAGTCAGGAGAGGGACTACGAGCAGTACTTC. Its protein is CASSQERDYEQYF.

This clone was counted at least ten times. The rearrangement uses TRBV11-2 and TRBJ2-1; maybe TRBD2 (6 bases). This CDR3 is 17 amino acids long. V lost 1 base and J lost 1, with 14 bases in between. The germline CDR1 and CDR2 sequences are SGHAT and FQNNGV. CDR3 nucleotide sequence: TGTGCCAGCAGCTTAGGGGACTGGAGCCCTTCCTACAATGAGCAGTTCTTC. It codes for CASSLGDWSPSYNEQFF.

In this sample, this clone turned up many times. The CDR3 loop reads CASSLQGTHQPQHF. In DNA form, the CDR3 reads TGTGCCAGCAGCCTACAGGGGACCCATCAGCCCCAGCATTTT. The rearrangement links TRBV7-9 to TRBJ1-5, with 7 nucleotides matching TRBD1. V lost 5 bases and J lost 5; bases outside the gene matches: 6. The CDR3 is 14 amino acids. Germline-derived CDR1 and CDR2 are SEHNR and FQNEAQ (reference sequence).

This clone occurred many times. The V and J genes are TRBV7-2 and TRBJ2-3, with a weak D call TRBD2 (5 bases). Looked up from germline, CDR1 is SGHTA and CDR2 is FQGNSA. This CDR3 comprises 16 residues. The V and J ends lost 2 bases and 2 bases respectively, with 14 bases between them. DNA of the CDR3: TGTGCCAGCAGCTTAACCCTAGCCTTTCTCACAGATACGCAGTATTTT. Encoded protein: CASSLTLAFLTDTQYF.

The table lists this clone with many counts. This chain links TRBV6-7 with TRBJ2-5; D is uncertain. TRBV6-7 is placed among ORFs of uncertain function. CDR3 length equals 16 residues. V lost 6 bases and J 3 bases, leaving 20 bases between the germline ends. The CDR3 sequence is CASSQTPTATKETQYF. Here the CDR3 DNA reads TGTGCCAGCAGCCAAACCCCGACCGCAACTAAAGAGACCCAGTACTTC.

This clone has at least ten counts. The chain employs TRBV7-8 and TRBJ2-7; 8 bases are shared with TRBD1. Germline V gives CDR1 SGHVS, CDR2 FQNEAQ. This CDR3 spans 15 amino acids. With V trimmed by 5 bases and J by 2 bases, 8 bases remained unmatched. In DNA, the CDR3 is TGTGCCAGCAGCAACCGGGACAGGAGAGCCTACGAGCAGTACTTC. It translates to CASSNRDRRAYEQYF. The whole variable domain, remainder taken from reference TRBV7-8 and TRBJ2-7, is GAGVSQSPRYKVAKRGQDVALRCDPISGHVSLFWYQQALGQGPEFLTYFQNEAQLDKSGLPSDRFFAERPEGSVSTLKIQRTQQEDSAVYLCASSNRDRRAYEQYFGPGTRLTVT.

This clone occurred many times. The chain has TRBV6-1 and TRBJ2-7, with a possible D match to TRBD1 (5 bases). The germline V gene encodes CDR1 MNHNS and CDR2 SASEGT. The CDR3 runs to 13 residues. V lost 4 bases and J 0 bases, leaving 7 bases between the germline ends. The DNA for the CDR3 is TGTGCCAGCAGTGCGGACAACTCCTACGAGCAGTACTTC. Translated, it gives CASSADNSYEQYF.

The chain employs TRBV7-2 and TRBJ2-5; 11 bases are a match to TRBD2. TRBJ2-7 explains the end of the DNA better; the J call may be wrong. Per the germline V gene, CDR1 is SGHTA and CDR2 is FQGNSA. The CDR3 has 15 residues. The CDR3 coding sequence is TGTGCCAGCAGCTTAACGCTAGCGGGAGGTTACGAGCAGTACTTC. It yields the protein CASSLTLAGGYEQYF.

This clone occurred many times. The chain carries TRBV5-1 and TRBJ1-2; 7 nucleotides match TRBD1. Trimming cost V 6 bases and J 5 bases; bases outside gene matches: 10. Germline values: CDR1 SGHRS, CDR2 YFSETQ. The CDR3 runs 14 residues. The CDR3 spells CASKPQDRPYGYTF. CDR3 coding DNA: TGCGCCAGCAAACCCCAGGACAGGCCGTATGGCTACACCTTC.

This clone has a count of ten or more. V is TRBV28 and J is TRBJ2-7; 10 bases line up with TRBD2. V trimming: 3 bases; J trimming: 5 bases; junction bases outside the gene matches: 7. This CDR3 spans 15 amino acids. The germline gives CDR1 MDHEN, CDR2 SYDVKM. CDR3 DNA sequence: TGTGCCAGCAGTTTGAGCGGGAGGGCCCGCGACGAGCAGTACTTC. Translated, it gives CASSLSGRARDEQYF.

Many counts were recorded for this clone. The chain couples TRBV11-3 to TRBJ2-2, with D possibly TRBD2 on 6 matching bases. Trimming left V 3 bases short and J 5 bases short, with 13 bases between. Germline CDR1 reads SGHNT; CDR2 reads YENEEA. The CDR3 consists of 15 residues. In DNA, the CDR3 is TGTGCCAGCAGCTTGGAGGGAGTAGGAACCGGGGAGCTGTTTTTT. As protein: CASSLEGVGTGELFF.

This clone was detected a few times. One end of the junction does not line up with germline, which may come from a read error. V usage is TRBV9 and J usage is TRBJ2-5; 11 positions agree with TRBD2. The CDR3 consists of 17 residues. The germline V gene has CDR1 SGDLS and CDR2 YYNGEE. CDR3 sequence: CAGSVGLAGGYQETQYF. CDR3 DNA: TGTGCCGGCAGCGTAGGCCTAGCGGGGGGATACCAAGAGACCCAGTACTTC.

In this sample, this clone turned up many times. This chain links TRBV4-1 with TRBJ2-7; 7 bases are shared with TRBD2. This CDR3 has 18 residues. Germline CDR1 reads MGHRA; CDR2 reads YSYEKL. Losses at the gene ends were 3 bases for V and 1 base for J; bases not matched to a gene: 15. For the CDR3, the DNA is TGCGCCAGCAGCCACCAAGATTTCCTCCCGGGGGGTTCCTACGAGCAGTACTTC. Residues: CASSHQDFLPGGSYEQYF.

This clone has a count of ten or more. CDR3 coding DNA: TGTGCCAGCAGTCAAGTCAGGGGACAGGCCGAGGTAGCTTTCTTT. Translation: CASSQVRGQAEVAFF. The rearrangement links TRBV28 to TRBJ1-1; TRBD1 agrees at 8 bases. V was pared by 5 bases and J by 10 bases, with 15 bases of the junction left unmatched. This CDR3 contains 15 residues. In germline, CDR1 is MDHEN, CDR2 SYDVKM.

This clone occurred many times. CDR3 region: CASSETGSPYNEQFF. The DNA for the CDR3 is TGTGCCAGCAGCGAAACAGGATCCCCCTACAATGAGCAGTTCTTC. The chain is built from TRBV9 and TRBJ2-1, with D perhaps TRBD1 (5 bases). CDR1 and CDR2 (germline): SGDLS, YYNGEE. This CDR3 contains 15 residues. V gave up 3 bases and J gave up 2 bases, with 12 bases separating them.

This clone was counted many times. V usage is TRBV2 and J usage is TRBJ1-2; maybe TRBD1 (5 bases). The CDR3 totals 14 residues. Between the trimmed V and J ends, which lost 10 bases and 2 bases, there was a span of 17 bases. Germline CDR1 is SNHLY and CDR2 is FYNNEI. This chain's CDR3 is CAIRASGQNYGYTF. Here the CDR3 DNA reads TGTGCCATCAGAGCCTCAGGGCAGAACTATGGCTACACCTTC. Combining the CDR3 with reference TRBV2 and TRBJ1-2 gives the whole variable domain EPEVTQTPSHQVTQMGQEVILRCVPISNHLYFYWYRQILGQKVEFLVSFYNNEISEKSEIFDDQFSVERPDGSNFTLKIRSTKLEDSAMYFCAIRASGQNYGYTFGSGTRLTVV.

This clone was seen at least ten times. The V call is TRBV7-3, the J call TRBJ2-1, with 8 bases that match TRBD2. Losses at the gene ends were 1 base for V and 11 bases for J; bases not matched to a gene: 10. The CDR3 sequence is 15 residues long. Looked up from germline, CDR1 is SGHTA and CDR2 is FQGTGA. In DNA, the CDR3 is TGTGCCAGCAGCTTAAGAAGCGGGGGAAACAGTAAGCAGTTCTTC. Amino acid sequence: CASSLRSGGNSKQFF.